A selection of T cell receptor beta chains follows, all from one sample in a study of T cells after yellow fever vaccination. TCRdb independently ran MiXCR on the 5' RACE reads; one entry per CDR3 protein. Among fewer than 650,000 distinct CDR3 sequences listed, around a fifth were seen once. Sequenced material: PBMCs, taken more than 20 days after the first yellow fever vaccination. The receptors shown here come from a man aged 18 to 35 who received the YFV17D yellow fever vaccine. The CDR3 runs from the conserved cysteine through the conserved F or W. A D gene is named only where the DNA matches it firmly. Some rows have no size entry. The others give once, few or many, or a class for an expanded clone.

J: TRBJ2-1; D: TRBD2; size: -; V: TRBV19; DNA: TGTGCCAGTACCTACCCGGGACTAGGGAATGAGCAGTTCTTC; CDR3: CASTYPGLGNEQFF
J: TRBJ1-2; D: -; size: few; V: TRBV19; DNA: TGTGCCAGTAGAAGACCTTCTAACTATGGCTACACCTTC; CDR3: CASRRPSNYGYTF
J: TRBJ2-5; D: -; size: -; V: TRBV7-9; DNA: TGTGCCAGCAGCTATGTCTCCCTGAAACGAGAGACCCAGTACTTC; CDR3: CASSYVSLKRETQYF
J: TRBJ2-1; D: -; size: -; V: TRBV5-1; DNA: TGCGCCAGCAACACATCCCCCGGGGGGCGCGGTGAGCAGTTCTTC; CDR3: CASNTSPGGRGEQFF
J: TRBJ2-6; D: -; size: -; V: TRBV7-3; DNA: TGTGCCAGCAGCCCCCACAGGGTAGCTGGGGCCAACGTCCTGACTTTC; CDR3: CASSPHRVAGANVLTF
J: TRBJ2-3; D: TRBD2; size: -; V: TRBV6-1; DNA: TGTGCCAGCAGTCGCGAGCGGGGAAACACAGATACGCAGTATTTT; CDR3: CASSRERGNTDTQYF
J: TRBJ2-5; D: TRBD2; size: -; V: TRBV7-2; DNA: TGTGCCAGCAGCCTCATAGCGGGGACCCAAGAGACCCAGTACTTC; CDR3: CASSLIAGTQETQYF
J: TRBJ2-1; D: TRBD1; size: -; V: TRBV18; DNA: TGTGCCAGCTCACTGGGACAGGGTCAGGACAATGAGCAGTTCTTC; CDR3: CASSLGQGQDNEQFF
J: TRBJ1-4; D: -; size: few; V: TRBV28; DNA: TGTGCCAGCAGGCTGGCCAGCGGCTGGGACGAAAAACTGTTTTTT; CDR3: CASRLASGWDEKLFF
J: TRBJ1-5; D: -; size: -; V: TRBV28; DNA: TGTGCCAGCAGCCCGTCCCCTCTATGGAGCAATCAGCCCCAGCATTTT; CDR3: CASSPSPLWSNQPQHF
J: TRBJ1-6; D: TRBD1; size: -; V: TRBV7-9; DNA: TGTGCCAGCAGCTTAGGGGGACAGGGGAGGTCACCCCTCCACTTT; CDR3: CASSLGGQGRSPLHF
J: TRBJ2-2; D: TRBD1; size: -; V: TRBV14; DNA: TGTGCCAGCAGCCAAGGGAGCGGGACAGGGCTATCCGGGGAGCTGTTTTTT; CDR3: CASSQGSGTGLSGELFF
J: TRBJ2-1; D: -; size: -; V: TRBV23-1; DNA: TGCGCCAGCAGTCAATCCACTAGGTCAGGGCAGTTCTTC; CDR3: CASSQSTRSGQFF
J: TRBJ1-1; D: -; size: -; V: TRBV5-1; DNA: TGCGCCAGCAGCCTCAGCCGGGGAGCCAACACTGAAGCTTTCTTT; CDR3: CASSLSRGANTEAFF
J: TRBJ2-3; D: TRBD1; size: many; V: TRBV10-3; DNA: TGTGCCACGAGGGGCGACAGGGGTACAGATACGCAGTATTTT; CDR3: CATRGDRGTDTQYF
J: TRBJ2-7; D: -; size: -; V: TRBV12-5; DNA: TGTGCTAGTGGTTTGCCCCCTGACTCGAACGAGCAGTACTTC; CDR3: CASGLPPDSNEQYF
J: TRBJ2-2; D: TRBD1; size: -; V: TRBV6-5; DNA: TGTGCCAGCAGTTACCAAAAACCGGGACAGGGGGGGACCGGGGAGCTGTTTTTT; CDR3: CASSYQKPGQGGTGELFF
J: TRBJ2-1; D: -; size: -; V: TRBV7-3; DNA: TGTGCCAGCCGGGGAAATGAGCAGTTCTTC; CDR3: CASRGNEQFF
J: TRBJ1-2; D: -; size: -; V: TRBV20-1; DNA: TGCAGTGCTAGCGGCAGGCCGTACTATGGCTACACCTTC; CDR3: CSASGRPYYGYTF
J: TRBJ1-1; D: -; size: -; V: TRBV4-1; DNA: TGCGCCAGCAGCCAAGTTCACCGCGTTGGAGCTTTCTTT; CDR3: CASSQVHRVGAFF
J: TRBJ2-2; D: TRBD1; size: few; V: TRBV11-2; DNA: TGTGCCAGCAGTTTGGACAGGGGGAGCACCGGGGAGCTGTTTTTT; CDR3: CASSLDRGSTGELFF
J: TRBJ1-4; D: TRBD1; size: few; V: TRBV3-1; DNA: TGTGCCAGCAGCCAAGGTCCACCGGGACAGGGCGATGAAAAACTGTTTTTT; CDR3: CASSQGPPGQGDEKLFF
J: TRBJ1-5; D: -; size: -; V: TRBV6-6; DNA: TGTGCCAGCAGTCCAAATTGGGAGAATCAGCCCCAGCATTTT; CDR3: CASSPNWENQPQHF
J: TRBJ1-4; D: -; size: -; V: TRBV6-5; DNA: TGTGCCAGCAGTTCCCCGGAGGAAAAACTGTTTTTT; CDR3: CASSSPEEKLFF
J: TRBJ2-1; D: TRBD2; size: -; V: TRBV6-2/TRBV6-3; DNA: TGTGCCAGCAGTTACAGAAGCGGGGGGGCCTCTGAGCAGTTCTTC; CDR3: CASSYRSGGASEQFF
J: TRBJ1-5; D: -; size: -; V: TRBV6-5; DNA: TGTGCCAGCAGTTCGGATAGGCCGGCCCAGCCCCAGCATTTT; CDR3: CASSSDRPAQPQHF
J: TRBJ2-3; D: -; size: -; V: TRBV5-1; DNA: TGCGCCAGCAGCTTGGTTCAGGGAGACACAGATACGCAGTATTTT; CDR3: CASSLVQGDTDTQYF
J: TRBJ1-1; D: -; size: few; V: TRBV21-1; DNA: TGTGCCAGCAGCAAAGCTGGTATAGGGCAAGCTTATATTGAAGCTTTCTTT; CDR3: CASSKAGIGQAYIEAFF
J: TRBJ2-2; D: TRBD1; size: -; V: TRBV18; DNA: TGTGCCAGCTCACGCCGACAGGGGGATTCCGGGGAGCTGTTTTTT; CDR3: CASSRRQGDSGELFF
J: TRBJ2-7; D: TRBD1; size: -; V: TRBV29-1; DNA: TGCAGCGTTGACCCTGGGACAGGGACCAACGAGCAGTACTTC; CDR3: CSVDPGTGTNEQYF
J: TRBJ1-1; D: -; size: -; V: TRBV7-2; DNA: TGTGCCAGCAGCTTTGAACGACAGGCCACTGAAGCTTTCTTT; CDR3: CASSFERQATEAFF
J: TRBJ1-1; D: -; size: few; V: TRBV4-1; DNA: TGCGCCAGCAGCCACGGGTGGGATGAAGCTTTCTTT; CDR3: CASSHGWDEAFF
J: TRBJ2-7; D: -; size: -; V: TRBV6-1; DNA: TGTGCCAGCAGTGAAGGTGGACACCCCTACGAGCAGTACTTC; CDR3: CASSEGGHPYEQYF
J: TRBJ2-5; D: TRBD1; size: -; V: TRBV5-1; DNA: TGCGCCAGCAGCCCCGTACGGGACAGGAGCCAGACCCAGTACTTC; CDR3: CASSPVRDRSQTQYF
J: TRBJ2-1; D: TRBD1; size: few; V: TRBV5-5; DNA: TGTGCCAGCAGCTTCCTACAGGGGCCGGGCAATGAGCAGTTCTTC; CDR3: CASSFLQGPGNEQFF
J: TRBJ2-3; D: TRBD2; size: -; V: TRBV27; DNA: TGTGCCAGCACCCAGAGAGTAGCGGGGATTCGGCCAGATACGCAGTATTTT; CDR3: CASTQRVAGIRPDTQYF
J: TRBJ2-1; D: TRBD1; size: -; V: TRBV10-2; DNA: TGCGCCAGCTATAACAGGGGAAATGAGCAGTTCTTC; CDR3: CASYNRGNEQFF
J: TRBJ2-5; D: TRBD2; size: -; V: TRBV7-8; DNA: TGTGCCAGCAGCTCGGGACTAGCGGGGGGGATAGAGACCCAGTACTTC; CDR3: CASSSGLAGGIETQYF
J: TRBJ2-2; D: -; size: -; V: TRBV9; DNA: TGTGCCAGCAGCGTCGCTGGAGGGACAGCGAACACCGGGGAGCTGTTTTTT; CDR3: CASSVAGGTANTGELFF
J: TRBJ2-3; D: -; size: few; V: TRBV5-1; DNA: TGCGCCAGCAGCTTACGTGCTGCGGGGGCCCTCACAGATACGCAGTATTTT; CDR3: CASSLRAAGALTDTQYF